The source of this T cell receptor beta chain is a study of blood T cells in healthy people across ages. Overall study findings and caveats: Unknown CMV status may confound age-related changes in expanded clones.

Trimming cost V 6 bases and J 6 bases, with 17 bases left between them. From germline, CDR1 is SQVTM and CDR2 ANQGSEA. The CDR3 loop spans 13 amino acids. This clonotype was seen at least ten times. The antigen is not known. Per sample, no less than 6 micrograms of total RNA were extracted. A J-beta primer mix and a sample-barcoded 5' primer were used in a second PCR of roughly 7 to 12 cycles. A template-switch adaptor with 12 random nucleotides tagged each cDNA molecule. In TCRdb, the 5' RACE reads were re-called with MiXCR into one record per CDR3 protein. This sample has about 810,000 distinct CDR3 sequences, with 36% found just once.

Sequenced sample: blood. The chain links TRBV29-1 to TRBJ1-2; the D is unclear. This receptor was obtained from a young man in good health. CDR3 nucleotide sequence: TGCAGCGTCGAGACCCGGTCTTCAAATGGCTACACCTTC. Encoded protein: CSVETRSSNGYTF.